This TCR beta chain was recovered during a study of blood T cell repertoires in COVID-19. Whole-study context: T cells, B-cell-depleted T cells, or PBMCs provided the cDNA or gDNA that served as material.

This clone has just one count. Other nucleotide sequences in the sample specify the same CDR3. As processed by the authors: Quantification of nucleated cells was approximated via reference gene primer amplification. Profiled with immunoSEQ multiplex PCR; TCRdb holds only in-frame clones, not every one. V and J calls plus clone size are reproduced from that table; the DNA served to infer D and trimming. The profile covers about 69,000 clones, with 65% to 90% appearing a single time and 2.5% to 3% taken by the ten largest. CDR1 SNHLY and CDR2 FYNNEI come from the germline V gene. The CDR3 length is 13 residues. The J segment lost 4 bases and the V segment lost 6 bases, leaving 0 bases of the junction unmatched.

This clonotype was obtained from a man of 80 years or more with acute or convalescent COVID-19. Sequencing input: peripheral blood. V gene TRBV2 combines with J gene TRBJ2-5, with 12 bases lining up with TRBD2. The CDR3 DNA follows: TGTGCCAGCAGGGGACTAGCGGGAGAGACCCAGTACTTC. This translates into CASRGLAGETQYF.